This TCR beta chain was obtained from a study of shared clonotypes between healthy human individuals. Broader study findings: Expectations were that clonotype sharing among donors would be affected by sequencing depth.

The CDR3 runs to 16 residues. V dropped 6 bases and J dropped 4; count of bases not matched to a gene: 11. CDR1 and CDR2 (germline): MNHNY, SVGAGI (reference sequence). At the deep level, the assay was run. For each subset, genomic DNA was distributed in equal portions over several immunoSEQ plates. Measured with immunoSEQ multiplex PCR; TCRdb has only the in-frame clones, and not every one. The sample includes approximately 2.1 million clones, about 92% seen only once; the top ten take under 0.45%. On this clone: The target antigen is unknown.

CD4+ cells yielded CD45RA+ naive and CD45RA-negative memory subsets. The chain combines TRBV6-6 with TRBJ1-5; 8 nucleotides match TRBD1. This TCR derives from a man aged 18 to 35 in good health. Some clones in this sample may be carry-over from other donors' samples. The sample consisted of naive CD4+ T cells from PBMCs. The subset here: CD45RA+ positively selected. In nucleotides, the CDR3 is TGTGCCAGCAGAAACCGTCAGGGGGCGGTGAATCAGCCCCAGCATTTT. Protein sequence: CASRNRQGAVNQPQHF.